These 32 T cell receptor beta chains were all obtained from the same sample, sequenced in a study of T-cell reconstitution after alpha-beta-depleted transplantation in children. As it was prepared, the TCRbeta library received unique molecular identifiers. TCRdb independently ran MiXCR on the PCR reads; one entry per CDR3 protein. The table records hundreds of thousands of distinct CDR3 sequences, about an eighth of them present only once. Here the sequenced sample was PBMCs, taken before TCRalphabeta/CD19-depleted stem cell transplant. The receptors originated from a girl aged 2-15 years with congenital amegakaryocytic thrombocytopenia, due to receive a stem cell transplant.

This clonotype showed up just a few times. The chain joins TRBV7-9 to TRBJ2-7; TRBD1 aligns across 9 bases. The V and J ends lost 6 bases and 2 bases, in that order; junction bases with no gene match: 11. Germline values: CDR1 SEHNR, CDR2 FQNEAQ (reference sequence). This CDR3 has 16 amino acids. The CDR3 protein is CASRPLTGGRTYEQYF. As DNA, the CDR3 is TGTGCCAGCAGACCACTTACAGGGGGCCGAACCTACGAGCAGTACTTC.

The CDR3 is CATVTDLGNEQFF. CDR3 coding DNA: TGTGCCACCGTTACGGATCTTGGGAATGAGCAGTTCTTC. The chain has TRBV10-3 and TRBJ2-1; no definite D call. V dropped 10 bases and J dropped 7 bases, with 17 bases sitting between them. The CDR3 sequence is 13 residues long. The V gene's germline CDR1 is ENHRY and CDR2 SYGVKD.

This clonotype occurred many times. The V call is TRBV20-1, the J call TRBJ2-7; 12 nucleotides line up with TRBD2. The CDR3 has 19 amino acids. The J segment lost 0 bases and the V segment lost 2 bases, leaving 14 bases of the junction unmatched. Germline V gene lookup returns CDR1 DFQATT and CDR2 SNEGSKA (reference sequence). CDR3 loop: CSARSIWTSGASSSYEQYF. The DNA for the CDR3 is TGCAGTGCTAGATCCATTTGGACTAGCGGGGCCTCCTCCTCCTACGAGCAGTACTTC.

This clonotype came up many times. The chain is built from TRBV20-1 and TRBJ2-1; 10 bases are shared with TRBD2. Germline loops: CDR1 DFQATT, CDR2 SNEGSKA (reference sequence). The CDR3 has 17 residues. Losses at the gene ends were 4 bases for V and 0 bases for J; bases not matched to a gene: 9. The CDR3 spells CSAIQTSGNSSYNEQFF. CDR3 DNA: TGCAGTGCTATCCAAACTAGCGGGAACAGCTCCTACAATGAGCAGTTCTTC.

In DNA form, the CDR3 reads TGTGCCACCAGAAAAACAGGGAACACTGAAGCTTTCTTT. It encodes CATRKTGNTEAFF. The chain is built from TRBV24-1 and TRBJ1-1, with a weak D call TRBD1 (5 bases). The germline V gene encodes CDR1 KGHDR and CDR2 SFDVKD. The CDR3 has 13 amino acids. Between the trimmed V and J ends, which lost 7 bases and 1 base, there was a span of 9 bases.

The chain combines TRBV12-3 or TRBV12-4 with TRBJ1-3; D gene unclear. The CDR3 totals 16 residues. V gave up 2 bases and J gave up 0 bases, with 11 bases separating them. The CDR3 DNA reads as TGTGCCAGCAGTTTATCCCAGACAATCTCTGGAAACACCATATATTTT. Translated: CASSLSQTISGNTIYF.

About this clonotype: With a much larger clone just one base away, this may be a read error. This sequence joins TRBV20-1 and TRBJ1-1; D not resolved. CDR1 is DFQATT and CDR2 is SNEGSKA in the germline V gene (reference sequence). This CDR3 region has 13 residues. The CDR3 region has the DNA TGCAGTGCTAGAGGCGCAGGTGACACTGAAGCTATCTTT. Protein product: CSARGAGDTEAIF.

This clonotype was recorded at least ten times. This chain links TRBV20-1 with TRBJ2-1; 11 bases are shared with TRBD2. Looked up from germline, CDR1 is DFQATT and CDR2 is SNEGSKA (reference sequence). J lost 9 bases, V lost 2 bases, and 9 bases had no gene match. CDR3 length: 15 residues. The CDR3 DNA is TGCAGTGCTAGACTTACTAGCGGGAGTGTGGTTGAGCAGTTCTTC. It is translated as CSARLTSGSVVEQFF.

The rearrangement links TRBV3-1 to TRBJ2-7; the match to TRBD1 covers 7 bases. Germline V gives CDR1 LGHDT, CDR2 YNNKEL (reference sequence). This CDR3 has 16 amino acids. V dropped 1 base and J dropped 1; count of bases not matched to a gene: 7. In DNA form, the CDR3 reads TGTGCCAGCAGCCAAGTACCGGACAGGAGTTCCTACGAGCAGTACTTC. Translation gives CASSQVPDRSSYEQYF.

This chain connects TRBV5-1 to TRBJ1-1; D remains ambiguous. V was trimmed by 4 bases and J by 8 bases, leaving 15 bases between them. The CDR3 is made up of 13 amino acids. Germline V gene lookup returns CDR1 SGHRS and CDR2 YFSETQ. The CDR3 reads CASSPGPPAEAFF. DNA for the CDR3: TGCGCCAGCAGCCCCGGGCCCCCCGCGGAAGCTTTCTTT.

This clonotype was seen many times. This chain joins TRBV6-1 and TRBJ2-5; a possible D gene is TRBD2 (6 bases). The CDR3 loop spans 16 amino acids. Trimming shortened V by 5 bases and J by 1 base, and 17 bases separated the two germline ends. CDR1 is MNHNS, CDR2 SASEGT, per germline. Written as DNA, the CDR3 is TGTGCCAGCAGTCATACCGGGACTGGGATCCAAGAGACCCAGTACTTC. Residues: CASSHTGTGIQETQYF.

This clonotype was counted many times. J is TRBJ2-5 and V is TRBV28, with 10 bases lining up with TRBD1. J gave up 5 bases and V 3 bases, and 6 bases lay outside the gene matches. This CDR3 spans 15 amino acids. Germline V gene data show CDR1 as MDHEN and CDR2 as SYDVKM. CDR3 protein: CASSFWDRGRETQYF. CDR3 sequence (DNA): TGTGCCAGCAGTTTTTGGGACAGGGGTCGTGAGACCCAGTACTTC.

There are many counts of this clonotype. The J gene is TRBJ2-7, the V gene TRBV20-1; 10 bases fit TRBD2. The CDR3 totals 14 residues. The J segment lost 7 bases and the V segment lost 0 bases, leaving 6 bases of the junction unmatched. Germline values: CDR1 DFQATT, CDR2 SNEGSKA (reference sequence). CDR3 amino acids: CSARDLAGAGEQYF. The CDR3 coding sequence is TGCAGTGCTAGAGATCTAGCGGGAGCGGGAGAGCAGTACTTC.

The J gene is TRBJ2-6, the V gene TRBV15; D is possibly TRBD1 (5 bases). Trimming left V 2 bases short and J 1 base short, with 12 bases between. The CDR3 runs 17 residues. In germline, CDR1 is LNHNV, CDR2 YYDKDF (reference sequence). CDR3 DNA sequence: TGTGCCACCAGCAGAATACAGGTTACGTCTGGGGCCAACGTCCTGACTTTC. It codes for CATSRIQVTSGANVLTF. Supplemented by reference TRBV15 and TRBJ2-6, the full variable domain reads DAMVIQNPRYQVTQFGKPVTLSCSQTLNHNVMYWYQQKSSQAPKLLFHYYDKDFNNEADTPDNFQSRRPNTSFCFLDIRSPGLGDTAMYLCATSRIQVTSGANVLTFGAGSRLTVL.

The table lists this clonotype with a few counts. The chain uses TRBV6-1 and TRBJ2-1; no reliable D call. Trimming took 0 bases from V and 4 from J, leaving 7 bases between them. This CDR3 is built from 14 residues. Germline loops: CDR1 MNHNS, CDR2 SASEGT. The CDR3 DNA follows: TGTGCCAGCAGTGAAGCGCTGAGGTACAATGAGCAGTTCTTC. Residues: CASSEALRYNEQFF.

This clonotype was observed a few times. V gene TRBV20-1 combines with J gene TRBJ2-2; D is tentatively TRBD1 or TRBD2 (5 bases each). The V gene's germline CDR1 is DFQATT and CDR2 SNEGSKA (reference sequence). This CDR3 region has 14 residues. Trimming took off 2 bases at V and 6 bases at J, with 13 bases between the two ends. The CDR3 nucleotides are TGCAGTGCTAGAAAAAGTGGGGGTCCCGGGGAGCTGTTTTTT. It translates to CSARKSGGPGELFF.

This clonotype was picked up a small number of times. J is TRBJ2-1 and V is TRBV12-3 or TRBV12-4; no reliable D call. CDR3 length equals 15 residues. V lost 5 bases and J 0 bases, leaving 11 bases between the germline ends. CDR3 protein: CASSLGRTSYNEQFF. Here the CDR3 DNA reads TGTGCCAGCAGTCTTGGCCGGACCTCCTACAATGAGCAGTTCTTC.

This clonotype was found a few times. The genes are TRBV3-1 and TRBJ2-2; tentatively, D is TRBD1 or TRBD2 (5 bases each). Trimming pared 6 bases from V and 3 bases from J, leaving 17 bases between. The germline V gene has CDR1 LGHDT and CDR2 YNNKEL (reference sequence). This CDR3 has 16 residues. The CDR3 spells CASRSSRDLDTGELFF. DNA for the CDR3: TGTGCCAGCAGATCATCCCGGGACCTGGACACCGGGGAGCTGTTTTTT.

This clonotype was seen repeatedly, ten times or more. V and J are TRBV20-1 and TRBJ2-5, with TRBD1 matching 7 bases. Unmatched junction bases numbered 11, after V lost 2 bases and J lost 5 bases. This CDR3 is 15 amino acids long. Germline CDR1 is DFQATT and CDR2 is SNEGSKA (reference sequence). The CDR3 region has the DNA TGCAGTGCTAGACCAATGAAACAGGGGCGGGAGACCCAGTACTTC. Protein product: CSARPMKQGRETQYF.

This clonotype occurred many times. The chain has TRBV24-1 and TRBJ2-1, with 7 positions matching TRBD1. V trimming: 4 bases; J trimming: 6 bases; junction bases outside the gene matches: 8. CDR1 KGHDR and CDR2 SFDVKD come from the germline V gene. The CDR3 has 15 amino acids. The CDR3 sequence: CATSDPTGTINEQFF. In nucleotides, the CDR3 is TGTGCCACCAGTGACCCGACAGGGACGATCAATGAGCAGTTCTTC.

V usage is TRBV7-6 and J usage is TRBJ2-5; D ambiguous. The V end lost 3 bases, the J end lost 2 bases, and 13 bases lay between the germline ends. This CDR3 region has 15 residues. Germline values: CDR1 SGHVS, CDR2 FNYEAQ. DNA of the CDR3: TGTGCCAGCAGCTTGAGAAGCAGACCTCAAGAGACCCAGTACTTC. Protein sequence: CASSLRSRPQETQYF.

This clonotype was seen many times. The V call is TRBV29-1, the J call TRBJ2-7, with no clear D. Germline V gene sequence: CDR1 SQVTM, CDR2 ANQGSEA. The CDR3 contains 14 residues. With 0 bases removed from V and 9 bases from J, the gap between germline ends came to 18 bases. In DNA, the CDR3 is TGCAGCGTTGAAGACGCCCTGGACGGCGTAAGGCAGTACTTC. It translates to CSVEDALDGVRQYF.

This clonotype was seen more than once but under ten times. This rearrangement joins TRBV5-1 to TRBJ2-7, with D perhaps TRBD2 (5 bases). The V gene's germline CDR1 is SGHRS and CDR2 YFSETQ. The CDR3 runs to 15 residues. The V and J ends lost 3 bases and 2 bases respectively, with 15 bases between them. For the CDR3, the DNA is TGCGCCAGCAGCTCTTCGAAGCGGAGTGCCTACGAGCAGTACTTC. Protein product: CASSSSKRSAYEQYF.

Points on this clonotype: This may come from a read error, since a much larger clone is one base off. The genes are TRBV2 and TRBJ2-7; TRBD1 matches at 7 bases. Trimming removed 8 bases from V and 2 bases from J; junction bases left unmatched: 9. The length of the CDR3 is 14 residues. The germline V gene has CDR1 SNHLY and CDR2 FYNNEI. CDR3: CASGNTGDPYEQYF. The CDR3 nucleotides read TGTGCCAGCGGTAACACAGGGGACCCCTACGAGCAGTACTTC.

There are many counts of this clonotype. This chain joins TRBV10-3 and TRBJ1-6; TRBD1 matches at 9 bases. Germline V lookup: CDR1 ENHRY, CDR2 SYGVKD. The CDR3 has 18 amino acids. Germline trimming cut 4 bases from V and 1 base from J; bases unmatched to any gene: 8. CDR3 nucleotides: TGTGCCATCAGTGCGGGACAGGGTAGTCTTTCCTATAATTCACCCCTCCACTTT. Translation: CAISAGQGSLSYNSPLHF.

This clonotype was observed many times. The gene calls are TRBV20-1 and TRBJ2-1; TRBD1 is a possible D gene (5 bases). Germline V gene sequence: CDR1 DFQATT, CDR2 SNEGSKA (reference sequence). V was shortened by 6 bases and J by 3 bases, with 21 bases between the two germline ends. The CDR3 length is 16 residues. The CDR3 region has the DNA TGCAGTGCCAACTCTCCCGACAGCCCGGTCTACAATGAGCAGTTCTTC. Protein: CSANSPDSPVYNEQFF.

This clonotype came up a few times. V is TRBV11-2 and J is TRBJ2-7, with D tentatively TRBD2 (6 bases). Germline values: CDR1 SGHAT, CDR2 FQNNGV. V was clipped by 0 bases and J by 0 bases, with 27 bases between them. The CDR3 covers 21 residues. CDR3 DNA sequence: TGTGCCAGCAGCTTAGAGTTAGGCATTGAAACTACTAGCCATATCTCCTACGAGCAGTACTTC. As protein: CASSLELGIETTSHISYEQYF. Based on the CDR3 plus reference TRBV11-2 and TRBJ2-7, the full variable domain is EAGVAQSPRYKIIEKRQSVAFWCNPISGHATLYWYQQILGQGPKLLIQFQNNGVVDDSQLPKDRFSAERLKGVDSTLKIQPAKLEDSAVYLCASSLELGIETTSHISYEQYFGPGTRLTVT.

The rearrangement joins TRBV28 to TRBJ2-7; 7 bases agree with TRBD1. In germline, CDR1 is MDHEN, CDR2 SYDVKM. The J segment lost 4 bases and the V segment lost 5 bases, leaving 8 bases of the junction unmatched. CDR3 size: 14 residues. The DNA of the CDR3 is TGTGCCAGCAGTCCACTGACAGGGATTTACGAGCAGTACTTC. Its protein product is CASSPLTGIYEQYF.

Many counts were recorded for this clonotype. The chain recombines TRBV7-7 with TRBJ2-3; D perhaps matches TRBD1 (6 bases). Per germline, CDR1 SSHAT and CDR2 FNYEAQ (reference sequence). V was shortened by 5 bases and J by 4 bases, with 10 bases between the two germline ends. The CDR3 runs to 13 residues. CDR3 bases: TGTGCCAGCAGCAGGGGGTACCCAGATACGCAGTATTTT. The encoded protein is CASSRGYPDTQYF. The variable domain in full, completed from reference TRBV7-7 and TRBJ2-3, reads GAGVSQSPRYKVTKRGQDVTLRCDPISSHATLYWYQQALGQGPEFLTYFNYEAQPDKSGLPSDRFSAERPEGSISTLTIQRTEQRDSAMYRCASSRGYPDTQYFGPGTRLTVL.

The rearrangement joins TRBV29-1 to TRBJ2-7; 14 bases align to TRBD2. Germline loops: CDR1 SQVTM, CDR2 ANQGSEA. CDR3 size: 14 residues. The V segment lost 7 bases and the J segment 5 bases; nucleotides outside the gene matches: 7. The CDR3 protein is CSAGTSGSWDEQYF. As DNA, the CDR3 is TGCAGCGCCGGGACTAGCGGGAGCTGGGACGAGCAGTACTTC.

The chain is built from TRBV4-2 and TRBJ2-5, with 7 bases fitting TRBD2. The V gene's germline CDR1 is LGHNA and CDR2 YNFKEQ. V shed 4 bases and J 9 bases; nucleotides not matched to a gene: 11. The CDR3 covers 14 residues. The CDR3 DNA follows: TGTGCCAGCAGCCCTGGGGCAACGGGACTACCCCAGTACTTC. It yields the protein CASSPGATGLPQYF.

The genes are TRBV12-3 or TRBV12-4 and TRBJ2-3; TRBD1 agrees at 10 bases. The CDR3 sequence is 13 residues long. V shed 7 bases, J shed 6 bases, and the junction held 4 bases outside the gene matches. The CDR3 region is CASNPGQGDTQYF. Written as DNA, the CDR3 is TGTGCCAGCAACCCGGGACAGGGGGATACGCAGTATTTT.